The clone carrying this T cell receptor beta chain was seen just once. The antigen is not known. Trimming pared 4 bases from V and 10 bases from J, leaving 18 bases between. The germline V gene has CDR1 SGHNT and CDR2 YYREEE (reference sequence). The CDR3 totals 13 residues. The data were produced by immunoSEQ multiplex PCR, yet TCRdb's version contains in-frame clones alone and is incomplete. This sample carries 9,400 or so clones, roughly 55% of them seen once, and the ten largest clones take 15% to 20%. This sample was included in a study of radiation and T cells in renal cell carcinoma. Study findings and constraints: Top tumor clonotypes rose in blood 2 weeks post-radiation, then contracted. Irradiated tumors had higher TCR clonality than control tumors.

Treatment denoted: 15 Gy SBRT to primary tumor, nephrectomy 4 weeks later. Nephrectomy followed 15 Gy stereotactic body radiation by 4 weeks. The sequence was obtained from a man in his sixties with renal cell carcinoma. The V call is TRBV5-4, the J call TRBJ2-7; no definite D call. The sequences come from tumor tissue, collected from a patient whose treatment included radiotherapy and nephrectomy. The CDR3: CASSPKLDGHQYF. DNA of the CDR3: TGTGCCAGCAGCCCGAAGCTGGACGGGCACCAGTACTTC.